Shown below are 17 T cell receptor beta chains from a single sample sequenced in a study of control samples from healthy donors and cancer patients. Data came from immunoSEQ multiplex PCR; TCRdb stores just in-frame clones and leaves some out. The sample has 65,000 to 80,000 clones; roughly 90% are singletons. The source material was PBMCs. All receptors come from a woman in her 50s with colorectal cancer.

This chain connects TRBV18 to TRBJ1-5; D might be TRBD1 (5 bases). The CDR3 runs to 14 residues. CDR1 is KGHSH and CDR2 is LQKENI in the germline V gene. V was trimmed by 2 bases and J by 3 bases, leaving 8 bases between them. The CDR3 region is CASSPGQINQPQHF. The CDR3 DNA reads as TGTGCCAGCTCACCAGGACAAATCAATCAGCCCCAGCATTTT. Together with reference TRBV18 and TRBJ1-5, the CDR3 gives the full variable domain: NAGVMQNPRHLVRRRGQEARLRCSPMKGHSHVYWYRQLPEEGLKFMVYLQKENIIDESGMPKERFSAEFPKEGPSILRIQQVVRGDSAAYFCASSPGQINQPQHFGDGTRLSIL.

The rearrangement uses TRBV5-1 and TRBJ2-7; 9 nucleotides align to TRBD1. V shed 2 bases and J 6 bases; nucleotides not matched to a gene: 6. Germline CDR1 SGHRS, CDR2 YFSETQ. The CDR3 extends over 14 amino acids. The CDR3, as DNA: TGCGCCAGCAGCTTAAAGGGACAGGGATCCGAGCAGTACGTC. It codes for CASSLKGQGSEQYV.

The chain recombines TRBV6-1 with TRBJ2-5; D possibly corresponds to TRBD2 (6 bases). This CDR3 region has 15 residues. Germline V gene lookup returns CDR1 MNHNS and CDR2 SASEGT. Trimming pared 3 bases from V and 5 bases from J, leaving 16 bases between. The CDR3 DNA sequence: TGTGCCAGCAGTGAGAAGGGGAGGACACCTGAGACCCAGTACTTC. Protein: CASSEKGRTPETQYF.

The genes are TRBV29-1 and TRBJ2-6; D is unresolved. Per germline, CDR1 SQVTM and CDR2 ANQGSEA. Trimming pared 4 bases from V and 2 bases from J, leaving 3 bases between. The CDR3 is made up of 12 amino acids. The CDR3 DNA is TGCAGCGTTGGAGCTGGGGCCAACGTCCTGACTTTC. Amino acids: CSVGAGANVLTF. The full variable domain, completed using reference TRBV29-1 and TRBJ2-6, is SAVISQKPSRDICQRGTSLTIQCQVDSQVTMMFWYRQQPGQSLTLIATANQGSEATYESGFVIDKFPISRPNLTFSTLTVSNMSPEDSSIYLCSVGAGANVLTFGAGSRLTVL.

The chain joins TRBV4-3 to TRBJ1-5; D is unresolved. This CDR3 spans 13 amino acids. CDR1 is LGHNA and CDR2 is YSLEER in the germline V gene. The ends were cut back, 1 base at V and 5 bases at J, with 6 bases in the middle. CDR3 nucleotide sequence: TGCGCCAGCAGCCAAGCTCAGTATCAGCCCCAGCATTTT. Amino acids: CASSQAQYQPQHF.

This chain uses TRBV18 with TRBJ1-3; 8 bases are shared with TRBD1. The germline V gene has CDR1 KGHSH and CDR2 LQKENI. The ends lost 3 bases at V and 3 bases at J; junction bases unmatched: 7. The length of the CDR3 is 16 residues. The CDR3 spells CASSPSSGGFGNTIYF. The CDR3 region has the DNA TGTGCCAGCTCACCCTCCTCAGGGGGCTTTGGAAACACCATATATTTT.

This sequence joins TRBV14 and TRBJ1-4, with D tentatively TRBD1 (5 bases). The CDR3 length is 14 residues. Looked up from germline, CDR1 is SGHDN and CDR2 is FVKESK. V was clipped by 3 bases and J by 0 bases, with 5 bases between them. CDR3 region: CASSHRATNEKLFF. CDR3 sequence (DNA): TGTGCCAGCAGCCACAGGGCAACTAATGAAAAACTGTTTTTT.

This sequence joins TRBV6-2 or TRBV6-3 and TRBJ2-1; TRBD2 agrees at 11 bases. Germline trimming cut 6 bases from V and 14 bases from J; bases unmatched to any gene: 15. The CDR3 spans 15 residues. The germline V gene has CDR1 MNHEY and CDR2 SVGEGT. The DNA of the CDR3 is TGTGCCAGCAGCCCGACTAGCGGGGAAATAAGGGAGGAGTTCTTC. Translated, it gives CASSPTSGEIREEFF.

The chain combines TRBV28 with TRBJ2-1; 8 nucleotides line up with TRBD1. The germline V gene encodes CDR1 MDHEN and CDR2 SYDVKM. The CDR3 has 15 amino acids. J lost 6 bases, V lost 5 bases, and 9 bases had no gene match. CDR3 region: CASSAQQGVFNEQFF. The CDR3 region has the DNA TGTGCCAGCAGTGCCCAACAGGGGGTATTCAATGAGCAGTTCTTC.

V is TRBV28 and J is TRBJ1-2; D not resolved. CDR1 MDHEN and CDR2 SYDVKM come from the germline V gene. With 5 bases removed from V and 4 bases from J, the gap between germline ends came to 14 bases. The CDR3 extends over 14 amino acids. The CDR3 sequence: CASSLFLPFYGYTF. CDR3 coding DNA: TGTGCCAGCAGTCTCTTCCTGCCTTTCTATGGCTACACCTTC.

The V call is TRBV4-1, the J call TRBJ2-1; D is uncertain. Trimming left V 4 bases short and J 0 bases short, with 4 bases between. CDR1 is MGHRA and CDR2 is YSYEKL in the germline V gene. This CDR3 region has 13 residues. DNA for the CDR3: TGCGCCAGCAGCCCCTACTCCTACAATGAGCAGTTCTTC. It encodes CASSPYSYNEQFF.

The J gene is TRBJ1-2, the V gene TRBV20-1; unclear D gene. CDR1 DFQATT and CDR2 SNEGSKA come from the germline V gene (reference sequence). V lost 3 bases and J lost 3, with 11 bases in between. The length of the CDR3 is 13 residues. The CDR3 region is CSASRSAHYGYTF. DNA of the CDR3: TGCAGTGCTAGTCGGTCAGCTCACTATGGCTACACCTTC.

The gene calls are TRBV6-2 or TRBV6-3 and TRBJ2-5; TRBD1 might be the D (5 bases). CDR3 length: 17 residues. Trimming removed 5 bases at V and 2 bases at J, with 21 bases between. Germline V gene lookup returns CDR1 MNHEY and CDR2 SVGEGT. CDR3 in amino acids: CASSTPAWGATQETQYF. In DNA, the CDR3 is TGTGCCAGCAGTACTCCCGCCTGGGGCGCCACTCAAGAGACCCAGTACTTC.

V gene TRBV5-8 combines with J gene TRBJ1-1; tentative D call: TRBD1 (5 bases). The CDR3 spans 13 residues. The ends were cut back, 1 base at V and 10 bases at J, with 14 bases in the middle. Germline V gene data show CDR1 as SGHTS and CDR2 as YDEGEE. The CDR3 DNA follows: TGTGCCAGCAGCTTGAGTCGGGGAAGGGGAGCTTTCTTT. This encodes CASSLSRGRGAFF.

The V call is TRBV3-1 (or the pseudogene TRBV3-2), the J call TRBJ1-3; D may be TRBD1 (5 bases). The germline gives CDR1 LGHDT, CDR2 YNNKEL (reference sequence). The CDR3 spans 15 residues. Trimming removed 6 bases from V and 0 bases from J, with 12 bases in between. The CDR3 sequence: CASSRQKLSGNTIYF. CDR3 DNA: TGTGCCAGCAGTCGACAGAAACTCTCTGGAAACACCATATATTTT.

The rearrangement joins TRBV21-1 to TRBJ2-3; TRBD1 is the table's D call and was not checked against the DNA. TRBV21-1 is described as a pseudogene. The CDR3 is 14 residues long. CDR3 sequence: CASSKRQGTDTQYF. The CDR3 coding sequence is TGTGCCAGCAGCAAACGGCAGGGCACAGATACGCAGTATTTT.

The V and J genes are TRBV30 and TRBJ1-6; D remains ambiguous. CDR1 is GTSNPN and CDR2 is SVGIG in the germline V gene (reference sequence). V lost 2 bases, J lost 9 bases, and 14 bases lay in between. This CDR3 comprises 14 residues. The CDR3 loop is CAWSTGEVVSPLHF. DNA for the CDR3: TGTGCCTGGAGTACCGGGGAAGTTGTTTCACCCCTCCACTTT.